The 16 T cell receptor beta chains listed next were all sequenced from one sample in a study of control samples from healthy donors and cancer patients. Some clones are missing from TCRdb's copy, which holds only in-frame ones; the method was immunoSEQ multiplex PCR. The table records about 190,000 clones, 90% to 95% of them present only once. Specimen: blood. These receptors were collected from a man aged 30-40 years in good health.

The CDR3 loop reads CASSPPTKRSGNTIYF. The CDR3 DNA sequence: TGTGCCAGCTCCCCCCCGACAAAACGCTCTGGAAACACCATATATTTT. This sequence joins TRBV18 and TRBJ1-3; D not resolved. CDR3 length: 16 residues. Germline V CDR1 and CDR2: KGHSH, LQKENI. The V end was cut by 6 bases, the J end by 0 bases, with 15 bases between.

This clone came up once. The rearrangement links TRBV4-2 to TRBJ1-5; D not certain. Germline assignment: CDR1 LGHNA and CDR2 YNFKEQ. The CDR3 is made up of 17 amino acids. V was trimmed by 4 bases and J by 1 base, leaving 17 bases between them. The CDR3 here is CASSPGGAGGSNQPQHF. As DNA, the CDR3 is TGTGCCAGCAGCCCCGGTGGAGCGGGCGGGAGCAATCAGCCCCAGCATTTT.

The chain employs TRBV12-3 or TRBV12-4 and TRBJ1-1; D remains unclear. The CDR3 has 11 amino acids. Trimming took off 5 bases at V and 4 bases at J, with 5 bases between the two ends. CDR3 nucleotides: TGTGCCAGCAGTGTGGGCACTGAAGCTTTCTTT. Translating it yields CASSVGTEAFF.

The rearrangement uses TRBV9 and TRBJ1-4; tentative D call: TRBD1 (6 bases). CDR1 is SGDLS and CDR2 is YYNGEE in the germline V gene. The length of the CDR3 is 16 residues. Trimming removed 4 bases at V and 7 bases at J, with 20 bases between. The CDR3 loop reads CASSPTGGAAPEKLFF. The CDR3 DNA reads TGTGCCAGCAGCCCGACGGGGGGGGCGGCCCCTGAAAAACTGTTTTTT. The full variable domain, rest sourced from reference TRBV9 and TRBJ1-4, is DSGVTQTPKHLITATGQRVTLRCSPRSGDLSVYWYQQSLDQGLQFLIQYYNGEERAKGNILERFSAQQFPDLHSELNLSSLELGDSALYFCASSPTGGAAPEKLFFGSGTQLSVL.

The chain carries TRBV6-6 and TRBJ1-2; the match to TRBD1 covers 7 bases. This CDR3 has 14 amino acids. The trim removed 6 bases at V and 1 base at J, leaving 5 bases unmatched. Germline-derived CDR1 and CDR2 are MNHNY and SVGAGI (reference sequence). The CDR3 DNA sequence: TGTGCCAGCAGGAGGGGGCCCGTTAACTATGGCTACACCTTC. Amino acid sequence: CASRRGPVNYGYTF.

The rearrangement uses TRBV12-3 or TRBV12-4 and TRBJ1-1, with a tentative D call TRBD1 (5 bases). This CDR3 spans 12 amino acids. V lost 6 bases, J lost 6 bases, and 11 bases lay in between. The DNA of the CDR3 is TGTGCCAGCAGGGTAGCAGGGTCTGAAGCTTTCTTT. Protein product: CASRVAGSEAFF.

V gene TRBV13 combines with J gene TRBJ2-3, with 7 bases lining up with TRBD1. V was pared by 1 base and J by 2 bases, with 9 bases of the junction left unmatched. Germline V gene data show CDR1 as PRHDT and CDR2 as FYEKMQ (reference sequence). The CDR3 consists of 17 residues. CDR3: CASSLVGSDRLTDTQYF. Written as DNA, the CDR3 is TGTGCCAGCAGCTTAGTAGGGTCGGACAGGCTCACAGATACGCAGTATTTT.

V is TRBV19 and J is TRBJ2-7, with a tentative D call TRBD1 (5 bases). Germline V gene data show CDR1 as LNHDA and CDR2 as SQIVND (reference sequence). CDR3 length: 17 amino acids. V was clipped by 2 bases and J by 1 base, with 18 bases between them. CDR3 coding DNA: TGTGCCAGTAGTATAAGGGGCCAGGCGTCCTATTCCTACGAGCAGTACTTC. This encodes CASSIRGQASYSYEQYF. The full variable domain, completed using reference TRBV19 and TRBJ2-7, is DGGITQSPKYLFRKEGQNVTLSCEQNLNHDAMYWYRQDPGQGLRLIYYSQIVNDFQKGDIAEGYSVSREKKESFPLTVTSAQKNPTAFYLCASSIRGQASYSYEQYFGPGTRLTVT.

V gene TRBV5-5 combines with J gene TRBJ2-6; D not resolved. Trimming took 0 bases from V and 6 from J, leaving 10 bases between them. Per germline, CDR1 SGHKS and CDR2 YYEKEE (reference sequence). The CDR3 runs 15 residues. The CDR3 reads CASSLAQSEANVLTF. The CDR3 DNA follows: TGTGCCAGCAGCTTGGCCCAGTCCGAGGCCAACGTCCTGACTTTC.

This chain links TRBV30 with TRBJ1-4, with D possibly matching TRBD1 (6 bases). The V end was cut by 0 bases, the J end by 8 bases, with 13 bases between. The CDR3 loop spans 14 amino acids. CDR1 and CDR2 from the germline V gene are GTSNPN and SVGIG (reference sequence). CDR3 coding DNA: TGTGCCTGGAGTGTCGGGCAGGGGAAGGAAAAACTGTTTTTT. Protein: CAWSVGQGKEKLFF.

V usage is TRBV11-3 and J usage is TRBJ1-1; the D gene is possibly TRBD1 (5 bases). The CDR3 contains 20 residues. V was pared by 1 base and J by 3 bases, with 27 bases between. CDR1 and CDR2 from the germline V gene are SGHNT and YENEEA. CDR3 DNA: TGTGCCAGCAGCTTAGGGGCAGGGCCCTTTGACGGGGAAAGGGACACTGAAGCTTTCTTT. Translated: CASSLGAGPFDGERDTEAFF.

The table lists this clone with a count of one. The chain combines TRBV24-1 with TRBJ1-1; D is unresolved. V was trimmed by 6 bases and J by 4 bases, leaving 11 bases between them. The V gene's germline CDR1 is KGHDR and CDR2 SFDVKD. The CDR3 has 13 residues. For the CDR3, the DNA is TGTGCCACCAGTAGCCCTTGGGGCACTGAAGCTTTCTTT. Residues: CATSSPWGTEAFF.

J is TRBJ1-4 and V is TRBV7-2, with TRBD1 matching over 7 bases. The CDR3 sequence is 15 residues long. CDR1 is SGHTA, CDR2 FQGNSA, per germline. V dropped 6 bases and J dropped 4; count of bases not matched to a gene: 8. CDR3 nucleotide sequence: TGTGCCAGCAGGAGAACAGGGGCGGGTAATGAAAAACTGTTTTTT. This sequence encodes CASRRTGAGNEKLFF. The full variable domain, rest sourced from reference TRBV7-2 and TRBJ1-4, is GAGVSQSPSNKVTEKGKDVELRCDPISGHTALYWYRQSLGQGLEFLIYFQGNSAPDKSGLPSDRFSAERTGGSVSTLTIQRTQQEDSAVYLCASRRTGAGNEKLFFGSGTQLSVL.

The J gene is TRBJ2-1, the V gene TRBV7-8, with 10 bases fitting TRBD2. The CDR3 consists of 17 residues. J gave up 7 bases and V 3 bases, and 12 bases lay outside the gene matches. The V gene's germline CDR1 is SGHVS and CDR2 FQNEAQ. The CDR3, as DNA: TGTGCCAGCAGCTTGAGGGTAGCGGGGGGCCAGGGGAATGAGCAGTTCTTC. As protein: CASSLRVAGGQGNEQFF. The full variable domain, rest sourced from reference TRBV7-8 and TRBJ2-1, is GAGVSQSPRYKVAKRGQDVALRCDPISGHVSLFWYQQALGQGPEFLTYFQNEAQLDKSGLPSDRFFAERPEGSVSTLKIQRTQQEDSAVYLCASSLRVAGGQGNEQFFGPGTRLTVL.

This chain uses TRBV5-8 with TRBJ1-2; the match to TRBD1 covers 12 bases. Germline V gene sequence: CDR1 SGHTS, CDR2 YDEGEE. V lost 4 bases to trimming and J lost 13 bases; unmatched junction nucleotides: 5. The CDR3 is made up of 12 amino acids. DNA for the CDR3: TGTGCCAGCAGCCCGGGACAGGGGGCGGGCACCTTC. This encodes CASSPGQGAGTF.

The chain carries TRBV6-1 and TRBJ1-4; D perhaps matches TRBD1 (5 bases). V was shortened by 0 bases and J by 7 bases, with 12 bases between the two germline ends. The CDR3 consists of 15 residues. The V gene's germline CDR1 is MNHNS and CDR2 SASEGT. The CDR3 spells CASSEAARVSEKLFF. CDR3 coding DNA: TGTGCCAGCAGTGAAGCGGCCAGGGTTAGTGAAAAACTGTTTTTT.